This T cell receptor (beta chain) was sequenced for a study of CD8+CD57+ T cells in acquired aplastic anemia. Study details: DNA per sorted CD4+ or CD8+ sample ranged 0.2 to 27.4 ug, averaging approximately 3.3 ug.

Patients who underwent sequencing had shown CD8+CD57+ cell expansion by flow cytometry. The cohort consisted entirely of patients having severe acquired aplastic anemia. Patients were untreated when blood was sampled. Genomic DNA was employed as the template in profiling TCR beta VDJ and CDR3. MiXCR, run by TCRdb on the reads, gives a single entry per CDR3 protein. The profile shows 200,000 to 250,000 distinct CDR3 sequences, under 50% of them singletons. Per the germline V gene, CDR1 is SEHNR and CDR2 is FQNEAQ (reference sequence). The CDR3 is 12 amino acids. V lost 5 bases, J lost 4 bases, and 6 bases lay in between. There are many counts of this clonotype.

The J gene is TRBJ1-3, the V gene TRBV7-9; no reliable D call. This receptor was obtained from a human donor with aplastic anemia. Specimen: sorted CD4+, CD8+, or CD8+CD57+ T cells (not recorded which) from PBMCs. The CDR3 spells CASSPAGNTIYF. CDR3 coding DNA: TGTGCCAGCAGCCCCGCCGGAAACACCATATATTTT.